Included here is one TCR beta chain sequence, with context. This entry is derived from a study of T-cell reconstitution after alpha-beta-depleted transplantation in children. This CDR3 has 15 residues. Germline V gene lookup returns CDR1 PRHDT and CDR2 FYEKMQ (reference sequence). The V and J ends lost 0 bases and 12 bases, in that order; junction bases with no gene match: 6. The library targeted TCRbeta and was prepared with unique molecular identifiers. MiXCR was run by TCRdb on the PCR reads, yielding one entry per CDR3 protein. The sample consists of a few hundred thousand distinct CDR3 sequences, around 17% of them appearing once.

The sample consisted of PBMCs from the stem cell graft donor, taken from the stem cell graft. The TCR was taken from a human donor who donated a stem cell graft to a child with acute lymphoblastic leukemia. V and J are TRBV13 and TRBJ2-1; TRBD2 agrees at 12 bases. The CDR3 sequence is CASSLGLAGGQGQFF. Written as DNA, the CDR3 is TGTGCCAGCAGCTTAGGCCTAGCGGGAGGGCAGGGGCAGTTCTTC.